What follows is one T cell receptor beta chain and its context. Antigen: not known. All participating donors were Caucasian adults from Nashville, Tennessee. The CD4+ fraction was divided into a CD45RA+ naive subset and a CD45RA-negative memory subset. These data are taken from a study of shared clonotypes between healthy human individuals. V lost 2 bases to trimming and J lost 7 bases, with 11 bases between them. Germline V gives CDR1 SGHNT, CDR2 YYREEE (reference sequence). CDR3 length: 13 amino acids. Clones were read by immunoSEQ multiplex PCR, and TCRdb kept only the in-frame ones, dropping some. The sample consists of a few million clones, roughly 92% of them appearing once. Broader study findings: Generally, estimated richness proved larger in naive subsets than it did in memory subsets.

Material for sequencing was naive CD4+ T cells sorted from blood. Sample subset: CD45RA+ positively selected. The genes are TRBV5-4 and TRBJ2-3; D may be TRBD2 (5 bases). This receptor was identified in a man aged 18 to 30 in good health. CDR3 in amino acids: CASSFDRGHTQYF. The CDR3, as DNA: TGTGCCAGCAGCTTTGACCGCGGGCATACGCAGTATTTT.